The rows below give T cell receptor beta chains drawn from one sample of a study of blood T cell repertoires in COVID-19. TCRdb's copy holds only in-frame clones and misses some; the assay was immunoSEQ multiplex PCR. Of around 43,000 clones in the sample, 75% to 90% were seen once. Specimen: peripheral blood. These receptors were collected from a middle-aged man with active COVID-19. Both conserved end residues are part of each CDR3. The D gene is left open where the match is weak.

d_call j_call v_call cdr3_aa cdr3_nt
NA TRBJ2-1 TRBV7-3 CASSIGQTTEQFF TGTGCCAGCAGCATCGGACAGACGACGGAGCAGTTCTTC
NA TRBJ1-1 TRBV7-8 CASSLMERAEAFF TGTGCCAGCAGCTTAATGGAGAGGGCTGAAGCTTTCTTT
TRBD2 TRBJ2-7 TRBV27 CASSLGLLAGAVGEQYF TGTGCCAGCAGTTTAGGACTCCTAGCGGGAGCAGTGGGCGAGCAGTACTTC
NA TRBJ1-1 TRBV27 CASSLGYRTFF TGTGCCAGCAGTTTAGGTTACAGAACTTTCTTT
TRBD2 TRBJ2-1 TRBV9 CASSVRTSSLNEQFF TGTGCCAGCAGCGTCCGGACTAGCAGTCTCAATGAGCAGTTCTTC
TRBD2 TRBJ2-5 TRBV4-3 CASSQDWGLAGGSWETQYF TGCGCCAGCAGCCAAGACTGGGGACTAGCGGGAGGATCGTGGGAGACCCAGTACTTC
NA TRBJ2-7 TRBV2 CASSGGGPEQYF TGTGCCAGCAGTGGGGGGGGCCCCGAGCAGTACTTC
NA TRBJ2-3 TRBV9 CASSVGERASTDTQYF TGTGCCAGCAGCGTAGGTGAGCGGGCGAGCACAGATACGCAGTATTTT
NA TRBJ1-2 TRBV20-1 CSAFQYGYTF TGCAGTGCTTTTCAATATGGCTACACCTTC
TRBD2 TRBJ2-7 TRBV28 CASRPGTSSYEQYF TGTGCCAGCAGGCCCGGGACTAGCAGCTACGAGCAGTACTTC